This T cell receptor (beta chain) appears in the sequencing data of a study of tumor and adjacent non-tumor tissue in lung cancer. Whole-study context: Stage I to III disease affected approximately 11 men and roughly five women aged about 30 to 85. Study findings and constraints: Significantly higher TCR diversity was found in tumor than normal lung.

Germline-derived CDR1 and CDR2 are MGHRA and YSYEKL. The CDR3 length is 15 residues. Only a few counts were recorded for this clonotype. Its antigen is unknown. At one end the junction does not follow the germline gene, possibly because of a read error. The template was RNA from unsorted bulk tissue. Distant lung tissue was collected more than 3 cm away from the tumor edge. The library came from three nested PCR rounds adapted from ARM-PCR protocols. TCRdb analysed the multiplex PCR reads with MiXCR anew, one entry per CDR3 protein. The table shows 70,000 to 90,000 distinct CDR3 sequences, with around 65% occurring only once.

The sequence derives from a woman between 50 and 59 years old with non-small cell lung cancer. The sequenced sample was distant non-tumor lung tissue. This chain connects TRBV4-1 to TRBJ1-4; D uncertain. The CDR3 DNA sequence: TGTGCCAGCAGCCGTCAGTCACTGACTAATGAAAAACTGTTTTTT. Translating gives CASSRQSLTNEKLFF.